The clone carrying this T cell receptor beta chain was detected only a few times. The antigen is unknown. CDR3 length: 14 residues. Germline trimming cut 4 bases from V and 7 bases from J; bases unmatched to any gene: 8. In germline, CDR1 is SGHDT, CDR2 YYEEEE. This sample stems from a study of shared clonotypes between healthy human individuals. Study-level points and caveats: Across a handful of donors, naive CD4 shared 5% to 6%, naive CD8 less than 4%, memory CD4 2% to 2.5%, memory CD8 about 0.38%.

Running of the assay took place at deep level. Repertoires were generated with immunoSEQ multiplex PCR, while TCRdb's copy carries only in-frame clones and drops some. Of 1.5 million to 1.9 million clones listed, 98% are singletons. Division of CD4+ cells produced a CD45RA+ naive subset and a CD45RA-negative memory subset. The receptor comes from a man aged 25 to 45 in good health. Sequencing was carried out using naive CD4+ T cells sorted from blood. Subset of the sample: CD45RA+ positively selected. The V and J genes are TRBV5-6 and TRBJ1-2, with 9 bases aligning to TRBD1. CDR3 loop: CASSREQGALGYTF. The DNA of the CDR3 is TGTGCCAGCAGCCGGGAACAGGGGGCGCTTGGCTACACCTTC.